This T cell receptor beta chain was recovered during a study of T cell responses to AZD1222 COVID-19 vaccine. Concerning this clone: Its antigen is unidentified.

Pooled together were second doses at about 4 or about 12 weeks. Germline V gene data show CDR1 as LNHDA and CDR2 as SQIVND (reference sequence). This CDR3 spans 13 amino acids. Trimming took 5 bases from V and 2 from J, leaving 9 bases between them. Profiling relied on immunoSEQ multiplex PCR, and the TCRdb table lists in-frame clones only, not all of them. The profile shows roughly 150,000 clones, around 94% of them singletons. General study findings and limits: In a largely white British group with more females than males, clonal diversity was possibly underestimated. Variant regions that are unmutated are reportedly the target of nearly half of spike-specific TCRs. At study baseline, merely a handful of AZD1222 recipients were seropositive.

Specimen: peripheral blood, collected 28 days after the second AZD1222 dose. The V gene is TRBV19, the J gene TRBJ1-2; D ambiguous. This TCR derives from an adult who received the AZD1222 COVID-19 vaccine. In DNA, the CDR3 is TGTGCCAGTAGTCCCACGGAGAACTATGGCTACACCTTC. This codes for CASSPTENYGYTF.